This TCR beta chain emerged from a study of blood T cell repertoires in COVID-19. The wider study: The analysed material was cDNA or gDNA that came from T cells, B-cell-depleted T cells, or PBMCs.

V gave up 1 base and J gave up 2 bases, with 11 bases separating them. Germline CDR1 and CDR2: SGHDN and FVKESK. The CDR3 sequence is 16 residues long. Authors' data handling: Estimation of nucleated cell counts was performed using reference gene primer amplification. Assay used: immunoSEQ multiplex PCR; TCRdb lists only in-frame clones, some missing. The D gene and trimming were derived from the DNA, and the V and J assignments and clone size from that table. The sample yields fewer than 110,000 clones, 87% seen once. This receptor was taken from a middle-aged man in a cohort sampled during active COVID-19. The sample taken for sequencing was peripheral blood. The chain links TRBV14 to TRBJ1-4; the D gene is possibly TRBD1 (6 bases). The CDR3 loop reads CASSQVTGQTNEKLFF. CDR3 bases: TGTGCCAGCAGCCAAGTAACAGGGCAGACTAATGAAAAACTGTTTTTT.